This T cell receptor (beta chain) was retrieved from a study of CD8 T cells in ankylosing spondylitis. This CDR3 is built from 20 residues. The V gene lost 4 bases and the J gene lost 8 bases, with 33 bases spanning the gap. The germline V gene encodes CDR1 MNHEY and CDR2 SVGEGT. TCRdb analysed the 5' RACE reads with MiXCR anew, one entry per CDR3 protein. Among about 280,000 distinct CDR3 sequences, approximately 20% were seen once, and the ten largest hold around 8%. The sequence derives from a male donor with ankylosing spondylitis or in good health (not recorded which). Sequencing was done on a sample of blood, either unsorted or a sorted T cell fraction (not recorded which). The chain couples TRBV6-2 or TRBV6-3 to TRBJ2-1; D assignment may be TRBD1 or TRBD2 (6 bases each). CDR3: CASSFMAQGGWGRGGDEQFF. In DNA form, the CDR3 reads TGTGCCAGCAGTTTCATGGCACAGGGTGGATGGGGGCGGGGAGGCGATGAGCAGTTCTTC.